The 32 T cell receptor beta chains listed next were all sequenced from one sample in a study of beta chain features in type 1 diabetes. General observations from the study: TCRB CDR3s were moderately but significantly shorter in Type 1 diabetes patients in all four CD4+ subsets.

Antigens of these TCRs are unknown. What was sequenced were expressed TCRB transcripts, since all of the isolated RNA had been reverse transcribed. Libraries were prepared by immunoSEQ multiplex PCR; TCRdb keeps only in-frame clonotypes and omits some of them. The profile covers about 240,000 clones, with around 14% appearing a single time and about 0.019% taken by the ten largest. The sequenced sample was naive CD4+ T cells from blood. The receptors derive from a man under 40 with type 1 diabetes.

The chain's CDR3 is CASCAGGPQETQYF. The CDR3 nucleotides are TGCGCCAGCTGCGCCGGAGGGCCCCAAGAGACCCAGTACTTC. The V call is TRBV5-1, the J call TRBJ2-5; tentatively, D is TRBD2 (6 bases). The CDR3 has 14 residues. In germline, CDR1 is SGHRS, CDR2 YFSETQ. Trimming cost V 7 bases and J 1 base, with 14 bases left between them.

The chain recombines TRBV4-1 with TRBJ2-2, with a possible D match to TRBD2 (6 bases). CDR1 MGHRA and CDR2 YSYEKL come from the germline V gene. The V and J ends lost 4 bases and 5 bases respectively, with 11 bases between them. This CDR3 is 14 amino acids long. CDR3 sequence: CASSRHGGTGELFF. For the CDR3, the DNA is TGCGCCAGCAGCCGCCATGGGGGGACCGGGGAGCTGTTTTTT.

This clone was seen a handful of times. The CDR3 reads CSVWTGGRQETQYF. The CDR3 coding sequence is TGCAGCGTTTGGACAGGGGGCCGGCAAGAGACCCAGTACTTC. The gene calls are TRBV29-1 and TRBJ2-5; 11 nucleotides agree with TRBD1. Germline V gene data show CDR1 as SQVTM and CDR2 as ANQGSEA. The CDR3 consists of 14 residues. The junction had 4 bases not matched to a gene; V was cut back by 5 bases and J by 2 bases.

In this sample, this clone turned up a few times. The chain combines TRBV4-1 with TRBJ1-1, with D uncertain. Between the trimmed V and J ends, which lost 4 bases and 1 base, there was a span of 4 bases. Germline CDR1 MGHRA, CDR2 YSYEKL. CDR3 length equals 12 residues. The CDR3 here is CASSLRNTEAFF. The CDR3 DNA is TGCGCCAGCAGCCTCAGGAACACTGAAGCTTTCTTT.

The chain carries TRBV6-5 and TRBJ2-1, with TRBD1 matching over 9 bases. CDR1 is MNHEY, CDR2 SVGAGI, per germline. V lost 11 bases and J lost 9; bases outside the gene matches: 17. The CDR3 totals 15 residues. The CDR3 DNA reads as TGTGCCGCCACCCCAAGGACAGGGGAGGCCGGTGAGCAGTTCTTC. As protein: CAATPRTGEAGEQFF.

The V call is TRBV6-6, the J call TRBJ1-5; 9 positions agree with TRBD1. Looked up from germline, CDR1 is MNHNY and CDR2 is SVGAGI (reference sequence). This CDR3 is built from 15 residues. Trimming at V came to 6 bases and at J to 11 bases, leaving 14 bases not matched to a gene. This CDR3 is CASRPTGGIEGAQHF. The CDR3, as DNA: TGTGCCAGCAGACCAACAGGGGGCATAGAGGGGGCCCAGCATTTT.

The table lists this clone with a few counts. The genes are TRBV7-2 and TRBJ1-4; D uncertain. Germline V gene lookup returns CDR1 SGHTA and CDR2 FQGNSA. The CDR3 consists of 13 residues. Trimming took 3 bases from V and 8 from J, leaving 10 bases between them. CDR3 nucleotides: TGTGCCAGCAGCTTTGTATTTGGCGAAAAACTGTTTTTT. It codes for CASSFVFGEKLFF.

The table lists this clone with a count of one. The chain links TRBV6-1 to TRBJ1-1; D not certain. This CDR3 spans 13 amino acids. The germline V gene encodes CDR1 MNHNS and CDR2 SASEGT. V dropped 6 bases and J dropped 2 bases, with 10 bases sitting between them. CDR3 sequence: CASSARSNTEAFF. In DNA, the CDR3 is TGTGCCAGCAGCGCACGGTCAAACACTGAAGCTTTCTTT.

This clone was detected only a few times. This rearrangement joins TRBV5-4 to TRBJ2-4; D is perhaps TRBD2 (6 bases). V gave up 5 bases and J gave up 8 bases, with 17 bases separating them. The CDR3 contains 14 residues. Germline V gene data show CDR1 as SGHNT and CDR2 as YYREEE (reference sequence). The CDR3 region has the DNA TGTGCCAGCAGTAGAGGAGGGGCTGACGACATTCAGTACTTC. This encodes CASSRGGADDIQYF.

A single count supports this clone. The chain links TRBV5-1 to TRBJ2-2; 8 bases are a match to TRBD1. The CDR3 length is 16 residues. The germline V gene has CDR1 SGHRS and CDR2 YFSETQ. V shed 3 bases, J shed 4 bases, and the junction held 8 bases outside the gene matches. As DNA, the CDR3 is TGCGCCAGCAGCTGGATGGGACAGGCTCCCACCGGGGAGCTGTTTTTT. As protein: CASSWMGQAPTGELFF.

The chain combines TRBV2 with TRBJ2-1; maybe TRBD2 (6 bases). The V end was cut by 6 bases, the J end by 3 bases, with 15 bases between. The germline V gene encodes CDR1 SNHLY and CDR2 FYNNEI. CDR3 length: 15 residues. CDR3 amino acids: CASSGGRTIYNEQFF. For the CDR3, the DNA is TGTGCCAGCAGCGGGGGACGGACAATCTACAATGAGCAGTTCTTC.

This clone was picked up a small number of times. This chain links TRBV5-4 with TRBJ2-2, with D possibly being TRBD2 (6 bases). Germline assignment: CDR1 SGHNT and CDR2 YYREEE (reference sequence). Trimming left V 1 base short and J 5 bases short, with 12 bases between. This CDR3 is 15 amino acids long. The CDR3, as DNA: TGTGCCAGCAGCTTGTTACAGGCGGGGACCGGGGAGCTGTTTTTT. This gives the protein CASSLLQAGTGELFF.

This chain uses TRBV6-6 with TRBJ1-2, with TRBD1 matching 8 bases. The CDR3 loop spans 15 amino acids. Germline CDR1 reads MNHNY; CDR2 reads SVGAGI (reference sequence). V shed 5 bases and J 3 bases; nucleotides not matched to a gene: 8. Here the CDR3 reads CASSRSGGGDYGYTF. The CDR3 DNA follows: TGTGCCAGCAGTCGTTCAGGGGGCGGTGACTATGGCTACACCTTC.

The chain recombines TRBV7-6 with TRBJ2-5, with TRBD2 as a possible D gene (6 bases). With 5 bases removed from V and 1 base from J, the gap between germline ends came to 14 bases. This CDR3 has 15 amino acids. Germline V gives CDR1 SGHVS, CDR2 FNYEAQ. In DNA form, the CDR3 reads TGTGCCAGCAGCCCGAACCCGGGGGTCCAAGAGACCCAGTACTTC. This sequence encodes CASSPNPGVQETQYF.

This clone was seen only a few times. The chain carries TRBV2 and TRBJ1-1; D remains unclear. The CDR3 totals 14 residues. Deletions cut 8 bases from V and 0 bases from J, with 13 bases between. Germline CDR1 and CDR2: SNHLY and FYNNEI. Written as DNA, the CDR3 is TGTGCCAGCGATGAGGGAATTATGAACACTGAAGCTTTCTTT. It is translated as CASDEGIMNTEAFF.

This clone came up a few times. The gene calls are TRBV5-6 and TRBJ2-7; 9 bases are shared with TRBD2. CDR1 SGHDT and CDR2 YYEEEE come from the germline V gene. This CDR3 contains 17 residues. V lost 0 bases to trimming and J lost 1 base; unmatched junction nucleotides: 8. CDR3 region: CASSLGLSGSNSYEQYF. CDR3 nucleotide sequence: TGTGCCAGCAGCTTGGGCCTTAGCGGGAGTAATTCCTACGAGCAGTACTTC.

This chain links TRBV6-6 with TRBJ2-7; 8 nucleotides line up with TRBD2. The trim removed 7 bases at V and 4 bases at J, leaving 12 bases unmatched. CDR1 MNHNY and CDR2 SVGAGI come from the germline V gene (reference sequence). The CDR3 sequence is 15 residues long. The CDR3 here is CASNRAGEGLYEQYF. CDR3 DNA sequence: TGTGCCAGCAATCGAGCGGGGGAGGGCCTATACGAGCAGTACTTC.

This clone was detected a few times. The chain employs TRBV28 and TRBJ2-3, with 8 bases matching TRBD1. Germline V gene sequence: CDR1 MDHEN, CDR2 SYDVKM. V lost 1 base to trimming and J lost 1 base; unmatched junction nucleotides: 4. The CDR3 extends over 16 amino acids. The DNA for the CDR3 is TGTGCCAGCAGTTTATCAGGGGGCGCCGGCACAGATACGCAGTATTTT. Its translation is CASSLSGGAGTDTQYF.

The chain combines TRBV2 with TRBJ1-2; D gene ambiguous. The CDR3 length is 12 residues. Germline lookup yields CDR1 SNHLY and CDR2 FYNNEI. Trimming shortened V by 7 bases and J by 5 bases, and 11 bases separated the two germline ends. CDR3 region: CASTYEEYGYTF. The CDR3 nucleotides are TGTGCCAGCACCTACGAGGAATATGGCTACACCTTC.

This rearrangement joins TRBV30 to TRBJ2-7; a weak D match, TRBD1 (5 bases). The length of the CDR3 is 11 residues. Germline values: CDR1 GTSNPN, CDR2 SVGIG (reference sequence). V dropped 5 bases and J dropped 1 base, with 6 bases sitting between them. CDR3 sequence: CAWAGSYEQYF. CDR3 nucleotides: TGTGCCTGGGCAGGGTCCTACGAGCAGTACTTC.

This sequence joins TRBV10-3 and TRBJ2-7; 11 bases agree with TRBD2. The CDR3 consists of 16 residues. With 5 bases clipped from V and 1 base from J, the junction kept 7 bases outside the gene matches. Germline assignment: CDR1 ENHRY and CDR2 SYGVKD. The CDR3 here is CAISPKLAGESYEQYF. The CDR3 DNA reads as TGTGCCATCAGTCCAAAACTAGCGGGGGAATCCTACGAGCAGTACTTC.

In this sample, this clone turned up a few times. The chain uses TRBV7-9 and TRBJ1-4; 7 nucleotides match TRBD1. The V and J ends lost 4 bases and 8 bases, in that order; junction bases with no gene match: 19. The CDR3 is 18 amino acids. Germline CDR1 and CDR2: SEHNR and FQNEAQ (reference sequence). Here the CDR3 reads CASSSYNRPGQLGEKLFF. As DNA, the CDR3 is TGTGCCAGCAGCTCTTATAACCGCCCGGGACAGCTAGGAGAAAAACTGTTTTTT.

This clone was seen a few times. This chain connects TRBV6-5 to TRBJ1-2; TRBD1 is a possible D gene (6 bases). Germline V gene lookup returns CDR1 MNHEY and CDR2 SVGAGI. CDR3 length: 14 residues. V dropped 4 bases and J dropped 8 bases, with 17 bases sitting between them. In DNA, the CDR3 is TGTGCCAGCAGTTTTACCAGGGGAGCTTACGGCTACACCTTC. Amino acids: CASSFTRGAYGYTF.

This chain links TRBV5-8 with TRBJ2-7; possible D gene TRBD1, 5 bases. Germline V gene data show CDR1 as SGHTS and CDR2 as YDEGEE. CDR3 length: 14 amino acids. V lost 0 bases and J 5 bases, leaving 12 bases between the germline ends. As DNA, the CDR3 is TGTGCCAGCAGCTTGGTCCAGGGATGGGACGAGCAGTACTTC. Protein: CASSLVQGWDEQYF. The full variable domain, with the rest looked up from reference TRBV5-8 and TRBJ2-7, is EAGVTQSPTHLIKTRGQQATLRCSPISGHTSVYWYQQALGLGLQFLLWYDEGEERNRGNFPPRFSGRQFPNYSSELNVNALELEDSALYLCASSLVQGWDEQYFGPGTRLTVT.

Only a few counts were recorded for this clone. J is TRBJ2-1 and V is TRBV5-4; 9 bases map to TRBD2. Germline V gene sequence: CDR1 SGHNT, CDR2 YYREEE (reference sequence). The CDR3 has 15 amino acids. J gave up 1 base and V 5 bases, and 4 bases lay outside the gene matches. The DNA for the CDR3 is TGTGCCAGCAGACGAACTAGCGGGTCCTACAATGAGCAGTTCTTC. Amino acids: CASRRTSGSYNEQFF.

The chain joins TRBV19 to TRBJ2-3, with TRBD2 identical over 10 bases. Germline lookup yields CDR1 LNHDA and CDR2 SQIVND (reference sequence). This CDR3 contains 14 residues. V dropped 5 bases and J dropped 6; count of bases not matched to a gene: 5. The CDR3 reads CASSSLAGVDTQYF. CDR3 DNA sequence: TGTGCCAGTAGTTCTCTAGCGGGAGTGGATACGCAGTATTTT.

This clone was detected a few times. This rearrangement joins TRBV4-1 to TRBJ2-3, with TRBD2 matching over 7 bases. The CDR3 is made up of 17 amino acids. V shed 1 base and J 8 bases; nucleotides not matched to a gene: 15. Germline V gives CDR1 MGHRA, CDR2 YSYEKL. CDR3 amino acids: CASSQGLRGGTAGTQYF. In nucleotides, the CDR3 is TGCGCCAGCAGCCAAGGGTTAAGGGGAGGGACGGCTGGTACGCAGTATTTT.

The chain combines TRBV5-1 with TRBJ2-2; D not certain. Germline CDR1 and CDR2: SGHRS and YFSETQ. The CDR3 runs to 15 residues. V lost 0 bases, J lost 6 bases, and 12 bases lay in between. DNA for the CDR3: TGCGCCAGCAGCTTGGGGCCAGATCTAGCCGGGGAGCTGTTTTTT. Translation gives CASSLGPDLAGELFF.

The chain uses TRBV9 and TRBJ2-3; tentatively, D is TRBD1 (6 bases). Trimming took off 2 bases at V and 1 base at J, with 14 bases between the two ends. The V gene's germline CDR1 is SGDLS and CDR2 YYNGEE. The CDR3 runs 16 residues. DNA for the CDR3: TGTGCCAGCAGCGTTATCCCACAGGGTGGCACAGATACGCAGTATTTT. Translating gives CASSVIPQGGTDTQYF.

V and J are TRBV7-9 and TRBJ2-7, with 8 bases lining up with TRBD2. This CDR3 region has 17 residues. V trimming: 2 bases; J trimming: 1 base; junction bases outside the gene matches: 10. The germline V gene has CDR1 SEHNR and CDR2 FQNEAQ (reference sequence). The chain's CDR3 is CASSLTPIAGRSYEQYF. DNA for the CDR3: TGTGCCAGCAGCTTAACCCCCATAGCGGGACGTTCCTACGAGCAGTACTTC. Filled out from reference TRBV7-9 and TRBJ2-7, the complete variable domain reads DTGVSQNPRHKITKRGQNVTFRCDPISEHNRLYWYRQTLGQGPEFLTYFQNEAQLEKSRLLSDRFSAERPKGSFSTLEIQRTEQGDSAMYLCASSLTPIAGRSYEQYFGPGTRLTVT.

This clone was counted between two and nine times. The chain joins TRBV5-4 to TRBJ2-5; D call uncertain. The CDR3 is 14 amino acids. V was trimmed by 0 bases and J by 8 bases, leaving 14 bases between them. The germline CDR1 and CDR2 sequences are SGHNT and YYREEE (reference sequence). CDR3 protein: CASSLATVPRTQYF. The CDR3 nucleotides read TGTGCCAGCAGCTTGGCCACGGTACCAAGAACCCAGTACTTC.

V usage is TRBV29-1 and J usage is TRBJ1-1; 10 bases line up with TRBD1. The germline gives CDR1 SQVTM, CDR2 ANQGSEA. With 4 bases clipped from V and 4 bases from J, the junction kept 3 bases outside the gene matches. The CDR3 covers 13 residues. CDR3 sequence: CSVVRTGGTEAFF. The CDR3 DNA follows: TGCAGCGTTGTTAGGACAGGGGGCACTGAAGCTTTCTTT. Combining the CDR3 with reference TRBV29-1 and TRBJ1-1 gives the whole variable domain SAVISQKPSRDICQRGTSLTIQCQVDSQVTMMFWYRQQPGQSLTLIATANQGSEATYESGFVIDKFPISRPNLTFSTLTVSNMSPEDSSIYLCSVVRTGGTEAFFGQGTRLTVV.